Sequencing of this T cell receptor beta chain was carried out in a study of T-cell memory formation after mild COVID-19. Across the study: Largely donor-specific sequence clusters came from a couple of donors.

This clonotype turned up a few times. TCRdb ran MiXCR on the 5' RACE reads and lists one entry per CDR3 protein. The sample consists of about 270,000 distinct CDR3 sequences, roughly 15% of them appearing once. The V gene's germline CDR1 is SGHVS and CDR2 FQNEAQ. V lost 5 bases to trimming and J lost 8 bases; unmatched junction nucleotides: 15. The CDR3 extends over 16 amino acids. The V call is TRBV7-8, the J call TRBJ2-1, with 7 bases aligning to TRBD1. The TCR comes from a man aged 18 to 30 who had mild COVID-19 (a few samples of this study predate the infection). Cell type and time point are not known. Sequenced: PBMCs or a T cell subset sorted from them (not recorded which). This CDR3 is CASSPIGLGQFHEQFF. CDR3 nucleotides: TGTGCCAGCAGCCCCATTGGCCTGGGACAGTTCCATGAGCAGTTCTTC.